A single sample is the source of the 27 T cell receptor beta chains below, sequenced in a study of vaccination and CD4 T cells after COVID-19. CD4+ T cells that had been cultured provided DNA sequenced with the Oncomine TCR Beta short-read assay. From the PCR reads, TCRdb called clonotypes with MiXCR, one entry per CDR3 protein. This repertoire shows around 10,000 distinct CDR3 sequences, approximately 42% found once; its top ten account for 20% to 25%. Their cognate antigens are unknown. The treatment: roughly 11-day PBMC culture with coronavirus spike peptide pools or control peptides (ViraFEST assay). The specimen sequenced was CD4+ T cells from blood, cultured in vitro. Receptors originate from a human donor who had recovered from COVID-19.

This clonotype was detected a few times. DNA for the CDR3: TGTGCCAGCTCCCGACCGGGCGTTGCCTTTAGCTACACCTTC. Translation gives CASSRPGVAFSYTF. The rearrangement uses TRBV11-2 and TRBJ1-2; D not certain. The CDR3 extends over 14 amino acids. V lost 8 bases, J lost 9 bases, and 22 bases lay in between. From germline, CDR1 is SGHAT and CDR2 FQNNGV.

The chain links TRBV19 to TRBJ1-2; tentatively, D is TRBD1 (5 bases). The CDR3 loop spans 17 amino acids. With 7 bases removed from V and 3 bases from J, the gap between germline ends came to 24 bases. Germline loops: CDR1 LNHDA, CDR2 SQIVND (reference sequence). CDR3 sequence reads: CASTLPGGGLGDYGYTF. The CDR3 region has the DNA TGTGCCAGTACCCTACCGGGGGGAGGCTTAGGTGACTATGGCTACACCTTC.

Here the CDR3 reads CSALPGHSQPQHF. The DNA of the CDR3 is TGCAGTGCGCTCCCGGGACATAGCCAGCCCCAGCATTTT. V usage is TRBV20-1 and J usage is TRBJ1-5; possibly TRBD1 for D (6 bases). V dropped 6 bases and J dropped 7 bases, with 16 bases sitting between them. Germline V lookup: CDR1 DFQATT, CDR2 SNEGSKA (reference sequence). The CDR3 has 13 residues.

The chain links TRBV12-5 to TRBJ1-1, with TRBD1 as a possible D gene (6 bases). Trimming took 6 bases from V and 7 from J, leaving 21 bases between them. CDR1 and CDR2 from the germline V gene are LGHNT and FRNRAP. CDR3 length equals 15 residues. CDR3 residues: CASGGEFVRTDEAFF. CDR3 coding DNA: TGTGCTAGTGGGGGTGAATTTGTACGGACAGATGAAGCTTTCTTT.

This clonotype turned up a few times. This rearrangement joins TRBV2 to TRBJ1-6; D ambiguous. Germline V lookup: CDR1 SNHLY, CDR2 FYNNEI. V shed 6 bases and J shed 0 bases, with 15 bases lying between them. The CDR3 totals 17 residues. Written as DNA, the CDR3 is TGTGCCAGCAGGGTCCGGGATCCGAGCTCCTATAATTCACCCCTCCACTTT. It yields the protein CASRVRDPSSYNSPLHF.

This chain uses TRBV7-8 with TRBJ1-2, with a weak D call TRBD1 (6 bases). There are 14 residues in the CDR3. Per the germline V gene, CDR1 is SGHVS and CDR2 is FQNEAQ. Trimming removed 5 bases from V and 4 bases from J, with 14 bases in between. The CDR3: CASSPTGDTYGYTF. For the CDR3, the DNA is TGTGCCAGCAGCCCCACCGGGGACACCTATGGCTACACCTTC.

This chain joins TRBV5-1 and TRBJ2-3; possibly TRBD1 for D (5 bases). Germline V gives CDR1 SGHRS, CDR2 YFSETQ. This CDR3 comprises 14 residues. Trimming stripped 2 bases from V and 4 bases from J, with 11 bases between. CDR3 loop: CASSFGQGSDTQYF. The DNA for the CDR3 is TGCGCCAGCAGCTTCGGGCAGGGTTCAGATACGCAGTATTTT.

This clonotype was seen a handful of times. V gene TRBV20-1 combines with J gene TRBJ2-3; TRBD2 matches 8 bases. Germline CDR1 DFQATT, CDR2 SNEGSKA (reference sequence). After removal of 6 bases from V and 1 base from J, the junction contained 3 bases not matched to a gene. The CDR3 spans 13 residues. The CDR3 loop reads CSAKTSGTDTQYF. CDR3 DNA: TGCAGTGCCAAGACTAGCGGCACAGATACGCAGTATTTT.

J is TRBJ1-5 and V is TRBV6-5; unclear D gene. Germline V gives CDR1 MNHEY, CDR2 SVGAGI. The V gene lost 1 base and the J gene lost 5 bases, with 6 bases spanning the gap. CDR3 length equals 13 residues. The chain's CDR3 is CASSYFGDQPQHF. CDR3 sequence (DNA): TGTGCCAGCAGTTACTTTGGGGATCAGCCCCAGCATTTT.

This sequence joins TRBV4-3 and TRBJ1-1; the D gene is possibly TRBD1 (6 bases). CDR1 is LGHNA, CDR2 YSLEER, per germline. Trimming left V 0 bases short and J 6 bases short, with 17 bases between. The CDR3 runs to 16 residues. The CDR3 DNA follows: TGCGCCAGCAGCCAAGATCCGGACAGCCGGGGCCCTGAAGCTTTCTTT. Translating it yields CASSQDPDSRGPEAFF.

V gene TRBV27 combines with J gene TRBJ2-7, with D unresolved. CDR3 length: 14 amino acids. Germline V gives CDR1 MNHEY, CDR2 SMNVEV (reference sequence). With 6 bases removed from V and 3 bases from J, the gap between germline ends came to 15 bases. CDR3 DNA sequence: TGTGCCAGCAGGCTCGGACCCGCTCACTACGAGCAGTACTTC. As protein: CASRLGPAHYEQYF.

This clonotype occurred a few times. This chain uses TRBV30 with TRBJ1-5; D is unclear. The CDR3 loop spans 16 amino acids. Trimming took 0 bases from V and 4 from J, leaving 16 bases between them. CDR1 GTSNPN and CDR2 SVGIG come from the germline V gene (reference sequence). Written as DNA, the CDR3 is TGTGCCTGGAGTGTAGGCCTCTCCCGCGCGAATCAGCCCCAGCATTTT. It specifies CAWSVGLSRANQPQHF.

The sample holds a few counts of this clonotype. J is TRBJ2-3 and V is TRBV12-3 or TRBV12-4, with 7 bases lining up with TRBD1. Trimming cost V 7 bases and J 2 bases; bases outside gene matches: 6. The CDR3 totals 14 residues. The CDR3 sequence is CASTPDRDTDTQYF. In nucleotides, the CDR3 is TGTGCCAGCACTCCAGACAGGGACACAGATACGCAGTATTTT.

This clonotype occurred a few times. The chain combines TRBV2 with TRBJ1-1; TRBD1 agrees at 7 bases. This CDR3 has 14 residues. Trimming removed 6 bases from V and 6 bases from J; junction bases left unmatched: 10. In germline, CDR1 is SNHLY, CDR2 FYNNEI. The CDR3 coding sequence is TGTGCCAGCAGAACAATCAGGGGGGACCCTGAAGCTTTCTTT. Protein sequence: CASRTIRGDPEAFF.

This clonotype was observed a handful of times. The chain recombines TRBV7-2 with TRBJ2-3; D is unclear. Germline CDR1 is SGHTA and CDR2 is FQGNSA. This CDR3 has 12 residues. V gave up 2 bases and J gave up 6 bases, with 6 bases separating them. CDR3 loop: CASSLFGDTQYF. The CDR3 DNA is TGTGCCAGCAGCTTATTCGGCGATACGCAGTATTTT.

J is TRBJ2-5 and V is TRBV20-1, with unresolved D. CDR3 length: 14 amino acids. V lost 3 bases, J lost 5 bases, and 16 bases lay in between. Germline CDR1 is DFQATT and CDR2 is SNEGSKA (reference sequence). CDR3 in DNA: TGCAGTGCTAGGACCTACTTTGCACAGGAGACCCAGTACTTC. It specifies CSARTYFAQETQYF.

The CDR3 is CASGRGVEAPLHF. The CDR3 coding sequence is TGTGCCAGCGGCAGAGGGGTTGAGGCACCCCTCCACTTT. The genes are TRBV27 and TRBJ1-6, with D possibly being TRBD1 (5 bases). Germline V gives CDR1 MNHEY, CDR2 SMNVEV (reference sequence). This CDR3 region has 13 residues. V lost 8 bases, J lost 11 bases, and 16 bases lay in between.

The sample holds a few counts of this clonotype. The chain uses TRBV20-1 and TRBJ1-3; the D is unclear. Germline CDR1 is DFQATT and CDR2 is SNEGSKA (reference sequence). This CDR3 spans 13 amino acids. With 2 bases removed from V and 5 bases from J, the gap between germline ends came to 10 bases. The CDR3 here is CSARSPERNTIYF. In DNA, the CDR3 is TGCAGTGCTAGATCTCCAGAGAGAAACACCATATATTTT.

The chain has TRBV6-5 and TRBJ2-7; D gene ambiguous. CDR3 size: 15 residues. From germline, CDR1 is MNHEY and CDR2 SVGAGI. V was trimmed by 2 bases and J by 6 bases, leaving 17 bases between them. CDR3 DNA sequence: TGTGCCAGCAGTTACACGAGAAATGCAGTGATCGAGCAGTACTTC. Its translation is CASSYTRNAVIEQYF.

The chain is built from TRBV6-5 and TRBJ1-1; D uncertain. CDR1 and CDR2 (germline): MNHEY, SVGAGI. CDR3 length: 12 amino acids. V dropped 2 bases and J dropped 5 bases, with 6 bases sitting between them. This CDR3 is CASSYGWTEAFF. The DNA of the CDR3 is TGTGCCAGCAGTTACGGGTGGACTGAAGCTTTCTTT.

This clonotype was found a few times. The chain combines TRBV20-1 with TRBJ1-1; D call uncertain. Trimming took off 5 bases at V and 7 bases at J, with 17 bases between the two ends. The length of the CDR3 is 13 residues. Germline CDR1 reads DFQATT; CDR2 reads SNEGSKA (reference sequence). CDR3 protein: CSAQNPNADEAFF. The DNA of the CDR3 is TGCAGTGCTCAGAACCCCAATGCGGATGAAGCTTTCTTT.

This clonotype is judged large. The J gene is TRBJ2-2, the V gene TRBV30; 7 nucleotides align to TRBD2. The trim removed 5 bases at V and 0 bases at J, leaving 6 bases unmatched. The CDR3 has 15 amino acids. Germline values: CDR1 GTSNPN, CDR2 SVGIG (reference sequence). CDR3 amino acids: CAWFRAGTNTGELFF. In DNA, the CDR3 is TGTGCCTGGTTCAGAGCGGGGACGAACACCGGGGAGCTGTTTTTT.

The rearrangement uses TRBV19 and TRBJ1-1; D is undetermined. CDR1 and CDR2 from the germline V gene are LNHDA and SQIVND (reference sequence). CDR3 length: 16 amino acids. V lost 4 bases and J 4 bases, leaving 19 bases between the germline ends. This CDR3 reads CASSNFGSLVSTEAFF. In DNA, the CDR3 is TGTGCCAGTAGTAACTTTGGGAGTCTAGTGAGCACTGAAGCTTTCTTT.

Only a few counts were recorded for this clonotype. This chain uses TRBV20-1 with TRBJ2-5; no clear D. V was trimmed by 3 bases and J by 2 bases, leaving 4 bases between them. This CDR3 spans 11 amino acids. Germline V gene data show CDR1 as DFQATT and CDR2 as SNEGSKA (reference sequence). In nucleotides, the CDR3 is TGCAGTGCTAGGGTGCAAGAGACCCAGTACTTC. Protein sequence: CSARVQETQYF.

The V and J genes are TRBV7-9 and TRBJ2-1; no firm D call. V was cut by 1 base and J by 4 bases, with 5 bases left in between. Per the germline V gene, CDR1 is SEHNR and CDR2 is FQNEAQ (reference sequence). This CDR3 comprises 13 residues. CDR3 sequence (DNA): TGTGCCAGCAGCTTAGACGGTTACAATGAGCAGTTCTTC. Translation gives CASSLDGYNEQFF. Filled out from reference TRBV7-9 and TRBJ2-1, the complete variable domain reads DTGVSQNPRHKITKRGQNVTFRCDPISEHNRLYWYRQTLGQGPEFLTYFQNEAQLEKSRLLSDRFSAERPKGSFSTLEIQRTEQGDSAMYLCASSLDGYNEQFFGPGTRLTVL.

This clonotype has a handful of counts. V gene TRBV12-3 or TRBV12-4 combines with J gene TRBJ1-5; maybe TRBD1 (6 bases). This CDR3 comprises 13 residues. V lost 3 bases and J lost 10, with 13 bases in between. The CDR3 DNA reads as TGTGCCAGCAGTTTTTCAGGGGTAACACCCCAGCATTTT. Its translation is CASSFSGVTPQHF.

The gene calls are TRBV27 and TRBJ1-6; D not certain. The CDR3 is 16 residues long. Trimming left V 2 bases short and J 0 bases short, with 8 bases between. Germline V gene sequence: CDR1 MNHEY, CDR2 SMNVEV (reference sequence). The CDR3 region is CASSLRTSSYNSPLHF. CDR3 nucleotide sequence: TGTGCCAGCAGTTTACGGACCAGCTCCTATAATTCACCCCTCCACTTT.